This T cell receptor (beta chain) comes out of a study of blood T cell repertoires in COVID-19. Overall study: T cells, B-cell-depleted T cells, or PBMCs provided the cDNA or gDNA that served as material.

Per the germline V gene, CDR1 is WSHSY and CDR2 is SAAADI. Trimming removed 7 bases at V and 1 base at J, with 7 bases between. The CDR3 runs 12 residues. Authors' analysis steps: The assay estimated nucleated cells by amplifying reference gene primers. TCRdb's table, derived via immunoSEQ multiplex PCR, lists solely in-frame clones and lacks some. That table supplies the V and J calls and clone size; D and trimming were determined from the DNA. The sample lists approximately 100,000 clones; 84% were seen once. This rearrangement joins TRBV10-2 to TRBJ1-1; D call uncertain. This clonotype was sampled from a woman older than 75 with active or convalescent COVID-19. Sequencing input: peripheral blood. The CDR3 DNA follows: TGCGCCAGCACCTCGGGGAACACTGAAGCTTTCTTT. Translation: CASTSGNTEAFF.